What follows describes a single TCR beta chain. Its matching antigen is unknown. These data come from a study of T cell clonotyping in hematopoietic cell transplantation. Regarding the study as a whole: Graft donor and pretransplant recipient Inverse Simpson Index values predicted broader posttransplant TCR diversity. After transplant, recipient diversity fell while pathologically expanded clonotypes grew through day 180.

The repertoire was sequenced with immunoSEQ multiplex PCR; TCRdb's copy has only in-frame clones and lacks some. The table shows around 5,000 clones, with just under 75% occurring only once. The receptor's source is a female patient between 50 and 59 years old who had an allogeneic stem cell transplant, so the T cells may come from the graft donor. Some clones in this sample may be carry-over from other donors' samples. The source material was PBMCs, sampled 100 days after allogeneic stem cell transplant.

In DNA, the CDR3 is TGTGCCAGCTCACCAAGGACAGGGGGCAATGAAAAACTGTTTTTT. Protein sequence: CASSPRTGGNEKLFF. The rearrangement uses TRBV18 and TRBJ1-4, with 11 bases aligning to TRBD1. Germline V gene lookup returns CDR1 KGHSH and CDR2 LQKENI. The V and J ends lost 2 bases and 5 bases, in that order; junction bases with no gene match: 1. This CDR3 is built from 15 residues.